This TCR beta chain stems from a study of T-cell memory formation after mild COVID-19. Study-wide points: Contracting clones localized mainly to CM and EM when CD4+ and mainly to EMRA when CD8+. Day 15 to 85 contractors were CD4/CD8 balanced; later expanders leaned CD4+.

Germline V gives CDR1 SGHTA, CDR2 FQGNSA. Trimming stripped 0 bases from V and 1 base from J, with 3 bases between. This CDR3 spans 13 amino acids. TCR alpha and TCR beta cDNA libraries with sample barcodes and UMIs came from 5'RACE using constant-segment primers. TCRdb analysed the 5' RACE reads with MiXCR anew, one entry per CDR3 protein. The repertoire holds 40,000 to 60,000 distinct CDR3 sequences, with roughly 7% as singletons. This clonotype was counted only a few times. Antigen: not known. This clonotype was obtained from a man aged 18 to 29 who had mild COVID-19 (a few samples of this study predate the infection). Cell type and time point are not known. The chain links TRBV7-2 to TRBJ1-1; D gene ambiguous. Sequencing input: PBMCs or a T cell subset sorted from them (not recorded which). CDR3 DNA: TGTGCCAGCAGCTTAGCGGGGAACACTGAAGCTTTCTTT. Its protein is CASSLAGNTEAFF.